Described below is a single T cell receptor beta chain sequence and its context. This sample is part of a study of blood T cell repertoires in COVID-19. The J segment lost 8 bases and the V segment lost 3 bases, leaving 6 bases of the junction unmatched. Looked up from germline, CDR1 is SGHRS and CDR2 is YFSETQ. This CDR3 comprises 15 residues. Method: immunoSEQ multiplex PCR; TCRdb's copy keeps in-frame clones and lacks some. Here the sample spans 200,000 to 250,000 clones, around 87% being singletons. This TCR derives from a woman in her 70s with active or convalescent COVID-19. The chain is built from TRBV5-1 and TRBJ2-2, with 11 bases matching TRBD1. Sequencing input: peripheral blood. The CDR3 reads CASSWTGGFSGELFF. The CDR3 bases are TGCGCCAGCAGCTGGACAGGGGGCTTCTCTGGGGAGCTGTTTTTT.